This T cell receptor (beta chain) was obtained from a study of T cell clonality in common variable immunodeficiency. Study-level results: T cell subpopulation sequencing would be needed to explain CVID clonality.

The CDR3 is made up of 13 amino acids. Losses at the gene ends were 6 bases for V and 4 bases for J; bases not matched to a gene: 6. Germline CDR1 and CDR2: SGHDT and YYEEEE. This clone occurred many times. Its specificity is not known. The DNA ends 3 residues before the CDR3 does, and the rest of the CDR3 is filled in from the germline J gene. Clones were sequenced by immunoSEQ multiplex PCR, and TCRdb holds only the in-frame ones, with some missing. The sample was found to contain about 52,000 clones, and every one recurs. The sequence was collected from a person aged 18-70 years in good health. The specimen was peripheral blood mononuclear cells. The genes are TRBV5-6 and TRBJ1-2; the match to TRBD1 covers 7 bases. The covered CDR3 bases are TGTGCCAGCAACTACAGGGGAGGCTATGGC. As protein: CASNYRGGYG. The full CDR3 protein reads CASNYRGGYGYTF.